The next 23 T cell receptor beta chains were all read from a single sample in a study of beta chain features in type 1 diabetes. Findings and limits, study-wide: Significant though moderate, a shortening of TCRB CDR3s appeared in all four CD4+ subsets of Type 1 diabetes patients.

Antigens of these TCRs are unknown. Expressed TCRB transcripts were sequenced because the entire RNA isolate underwent reverse transcription. Sequenced by immunoSEQ multiplex PCR; TCRdb stores in-frame clones only, minus some. The data show hundreds of thousands of clones, with 11% to 15% seen just once and 0.04% held by the top ten. The sequencing sample was made of naive CD4+ T cells from blood. Source of these receptors: a young man with type 1 diabetes.

To note about this clone: Other DNA sequences in the sample encode the same CDR3. The chain links TRBV6-6 to TRBJ1-1; weak D call: TRBD1 (5 bases). Germline CDR1 is MNHNY and CDR2 is SVGAGI (reference sequence). The CDR3 has 13 amino acids. With 6 bases removed from V and 0 bases from J, the gap between germline ends came to 8 bases. CDR3 nucleotides: TGTGCCAGCAGCCCCAGGGTGAACACTGAAGCTTTCTTT. Its translation: CASSPRVNTEAFF.

This sequence joins TRBV7-2 and TRBJ2-5; no clear D gene. Germline V lookup: CDR1 SGHTA, CDR2 FQGNSA. This CDR3 has 12 amino acids. Trimming pared 4 bases from V and 1 base from J, leaving 4 bases between. The CDR3 nucleotides are TGTGCCAGCAGCTCAGGCCAAGAGACCCAGTACTTC. Residues: CASSSGQETQYF.

A few counts support this clone. CDR3: CALGTASSGNTIYF. Here the CDR3 DNA reads TGTGCCTTAGGGACAGCGAGCTCTGGAAACACCATATATTTT. The chain carries TRBV7-4 and TRBJ1-3; 7 bases map to TRBD1. The length of the CDR3 is 14 residues. The trim removed 11 bases at V and 0 bases at J, leaving 7 bases unmatched. Germline V lookup: CDR1 SGHVT, CDR2 SQSDAQ.

This clone was seen only a few times. V is TRBV30 and J is TRBJ2-1; 9 bases match TRBD2. The CDR3 sequence is 13 residues long. Losses at the gene ends were 5 bases for V and 9 bases for J; bases not matched to a gene: 8. Per the germline V gene, CDR1 is GTSNPN and CDR2 is SVGIG (reference sequence). The CDR3, as DNA: TGTGCCTGGGAACCGGGACTAGCAATTGAGCAGTTCTTC. This codes for CAWEPGLAIEQFF. The full variable domain, in which reference TRBV30 and TRBJ2-1 provide the parts outside the CDR3, is SQTIHQWPATLVQPVGSPLSLECTVEGTSNPNLYWYRQAAGRGLQLLFYSVGIGQISSEVPQNLSASRPQDRQFILSSKKLLLSDSGFYLCAWEPGLAIEQFFGPGTRLTVL.

This chain uses TRBV28 with TRBJ2-5; TRBD1 agrees at 9 bases. The V gene's germline CDR1 is MDHEN and CDR2 SYDVKM. The length of the CDR3 is 14 residues. The trim removed 6 bases at V and 5 bases at J, leaving 7 bases unmatched. The CDR3 region has the DNA TGTGCCAGCAGCCTCAACAGGGGGCGGGAGACCCAGTACTTC. It codes for CASSLNRGRETQYF.

The V and J genes are TRBV2 and TRBJ2-3; D possibly corresponds to TRBD1 (6 bases). V lost 11 bases and J 4 bases, leaving 22 bases between the germline ends. Germline V CDR1 and CDR2: SNHLY, FYNNEI. The CDR3 has 15 residues. CDR3 protein: CASFAGTSGPDTQYF. The CDR3 region has the DNA TGTGCCTCCTTTGCAGGGACATCGGGCCCAGATACGCAGTATTTT.

This clone has only a few counts. At one of its ends the junction is not consistent with the germline gene, which may arise from a read error. The chain is built from TRBV7-9 and TRBJ2-3, with D perhaps matching TRBD1 or TRBD2 (5 bases each). This CDR3 spans 10 amino acids. Germline V gene lookup returns CDR1 SEHNR and CDR2 FQNEAQ (reference sequence). CDR3: CASSPTVRGF. CDR3 DNA sequence: TGTGCCAGCAGCCCCACAGTACGGGGCTTT.

In regard to this clone: The junction shows a germline mismatch at one end, possibly a read error. This sequence joins TRBV7-7 and TRBJ2-2; weak D call: TRBD1 (5 bases). This CDR3 is 16 amino acids long. Germline values: CDR1 SSHAT, CDR2 FNYEAQ (reference sequence). The CDR3 nucleotides are TGTGCTAGCAGTCCTTTGAAGGGGCTGGGTGCCGGGGAGCTGTTTTTT. Encoded protein: CASSPLKGLGAGELFF.

The DNA of the CDR3 is TGTGCCAGCACCTCGGGCCCGAGACAGGGGTCTGAGACCCAGTACTTC. Encoded protein: CASTSGPRQGSETQYF. V usage is TRBV9 and J usage is TRBJ2-5; 8 bases agree with TRBD1. The CDR3 is made up of 16 amino acids. Germline V gives CDR1 SGDLS, CDR2 YYNGEE. Trimming removed 6 bases from V and 5 bases from J; junction bases left unmatched: 15.

The chain links TRBV9 to TRBJ2-1, with 8 nucleotides matching TRBD2. V lost 5 bases, J lost 0 bases, and 1 base stayed unmatched. The germline gives CDR1 SGDLS, CDR2 YYNGEE. The CDR3 covers 14 residues. Here the CDR3 reads CASRSGSSYNEQFF. The DNA for the CDR3 is TGTGCCAGCAGGAGCGGGAGCTCCTACAATGAGCAGTTCTTC.

This sequence joins TRBV7-9 and TRBJ2-1; a possible D gene is TRBD2 (6 bases). Trimming took 5 bases from V and 0 from J, leaving 8 bases between them. CDR3 length: 14 amino acids. CDR1 is SEHNR, CDR2 FQNEAQ, per germline (reference sequence). In nucleotides, the CDR3 is TGTGCCAGCAGCCCCGGGAGCTCCTACAATGAGCAGTTCTTC. Its translation: CASSPGSSYNEQFF.

The V gene is TRBV2, the J gene TRBJ1-1, with D uncertain. Trimming left V 4 bases short and J 4 bases short, with 10 bases between. Germline-derived CDR1 and CDR2 are SNHLY and FYNNEI. CDR3 length: 13 residues. CDR3 amino acids: CASSAPWGTEAFF. Here the CDR3 DNA reads TGTGCCAGCAGTGCCCCGTGGGGCACTGAAGCTTTCTTT.

J is TRBJ1-2 and V is TRBV5-1; no reliable D call. The CDR3 runs to 14 residues. V was clipped by 6 bases and J by 2 bases, with 14 bases between them. The V gene's germline CDR1 is SGHRS and CDR2 YFSETQ. For the CDR3, the DNA is TGCGCCAGCACTCCTGCCTTCGGGAACTATGGCTACACCTTC. It codes for CASTPAFGNYGYTF.

The chain couples TRBV29-1 to TRBJ2-7; D gene unclear. With 0 bases removed from V and 4 bases from J, the gap between germline ends came to 10 bases. The V gene's germline CDR1 is SQVTM and CDR2 ANQGSEA. The CDR3 length is 13 residues. This CDR3 is CSVEDGRGYEQYF. CDR3 DNA sequence: TGCAGCGTTGAAGATGGTCGCGGATACGAGCAGTACTTC.

The chain employs TRBV13 and TRBJ1-4; D gene ambiguous. CDR3 length equals 13 residues. The germline gives CDR1 PRHDT, CDR2 FYEKMQ (reference sequence). Trimming took off 5 bases at V and 7 bases at J, with 11 bases between the two ends. The CDR3: CASSPPYTEKLFF. CDR3 nucleotide sequence: TGTGCCAGCAGCCCTCCCTACACTGAAAAACTGTTTTTT. Supplemented by reference TRBV13 and TRBJ1-4, the full variable domain reads AAGVIQSPRHLIKEKRETATLKCYPIPRHDTVYWYQQGPGQDPQFLISFYEKMQSDKGSIPDRFSAQQFSDYHSELNMSSLELGDSALYFCASSPPYTEKLFFGSGTQLSVL.

This clone has a handful of counts. The chain couples TRBV5-4 to TRBJ2-1, with unresolved D. This CDR3 comprises 15 residues. Trimming pared 0 bases from V and 2 bases from J, leaving 9 bases between. CDR1 and CDR2 from the germline V gene are SGHNT and YYREEE (reference sequence). CDR3: CASSLGISAYNEQFF. The CDR3 DNA sequence: TGTGCCAGCAGCTTGGGAATCAGTGCCTACAATGAGCAGTTCTTC.

This clone was seen more than once but under ten times. Here the CDR3 DNA reads TGTGCCAGCAGCTTACGACTAGCCGCCCAAGAGACCCAGTACTTC. Its protein is CASSLRLAAQETQYF. The chain carries TRBV7-2 and TRBJ2-5; 7 bases fit TRBD2. The CDR3 loop spans 15 amino acids. Germline assignment: CDR1 SGHTA and CDR2 FQGNSA. After removal of 2 bases from V and 1 base from J, the junction contained 4 bases not matched to a gene.

This clone was picked up a small number of times. The chain uses TRBV7-9 and TRBJ2-1; a weak D match, TRBD1 (6 bases). Germline V gene data show CDR1 as SEHNR and CDR2 as FQNEAQ (reference sequence). This CDR3 comprises 15 residues. V was cut by 6 bases and J by 3 bases, with 15 bases left in between. The CDR3 spells CASRPGQNFYNEQFF. Written as DNA, the CDR3 is TGTGCCAGCAGGCCGGGACAAAACTTCTACAATGAGCAGTTCTTC.

Only a few counts were recorded for this clone. Other DNA sequences in this sample translate to the same CDR3. The chain is built from TRBV5-4 and TRBJ2-3; no definite D call. The CDR3 is made up of 13 amino acids. Deletions cut 3 bases from V and 0 bases from J, with 5 bases between. The germline CDR1 and CDR2 sequences are SGHNT and YYREEE (reference sequence). The CDR3 region is CASSSDSTDTQYF. The DNA for the CDR3 is TGTGCCAGCAGCTCGGACAGCACAGATACGCAGTATTTT.

V gene TRBV9 combines with J gene TRBJ2-5; 7 bases map to TRBD1. Per germline, CDR1 SGDLS and CDR2 YYNGEE. CDR3 length equals 13 residues. J was trimmed by 7 bases and V by 3 bases; bases with no gene match: 6. CDR3 amino acids: CASSGRGLATQYF. Here the CDR3 DNA reads TGTGCCAGCAGCGGAAGGGGGCTGGCGACCCAGTACTTC. Complete variable domain (other parts from reference TRBV9 and TRBJ2-5): DSGVTQTPKHLITATGQRVTLRCSPRSGDLSVYWYQQSLDQGLQFLIQYYNGEERAKGNILERFSAQQFPDLHSELNLSSLELGDSALYFCASSGRGLATQYFGPGTRLLVL.

This clone was observed a few times. The chain employs TRBV19 and TRBJ1-1, with unresolved D. CDR3 size: 11 residues. V lost 5 bases to trimming and J lost 8 bases, with 9 bases between them. Germline lookup yields CDR1 LNHDA and CDR2 SQIVND (reference sequence). CDR3 in amino acids: CASSLYAEAFF. In nucleotides, the CDR3 is TGTGCCAGTAGTCTCTACGCGGAAGCTTTCTTT.

The chain uses TRBV7-3 and TRBJ1-6; unclear D gene. V was pared by 3 bases and J by 8 bases, with 11 bases between. This CDR3 spans 14 amino acids. Germline V gives CDR1 SGHTA, CDR2 FQGTGA. The CDR3 loop is CASSFRARDSPLHF. The CDR3 DNA follows: TGTGCCAGCAGCTTCCGGGCCCGGGATTCACCCCTCCACTTT.

This clone was observed a few times. CDR3 protein: CASSEYGDPSYEQYF. In DNA, the CDR3 is TGTGCCAGCAGTGAATATGGAGACCCCTCCTACGAGCAGTACTTC. The V call is TRBV25-1, the J call TRBJ2-7; D is uncertain. The V gene's germline CDR1 is MGHDK and CDR2 SYGVNS. Trimming took 0 bases from V and 0 from J, leaving 9 bases between them. The CDR3 runs 15 residues.